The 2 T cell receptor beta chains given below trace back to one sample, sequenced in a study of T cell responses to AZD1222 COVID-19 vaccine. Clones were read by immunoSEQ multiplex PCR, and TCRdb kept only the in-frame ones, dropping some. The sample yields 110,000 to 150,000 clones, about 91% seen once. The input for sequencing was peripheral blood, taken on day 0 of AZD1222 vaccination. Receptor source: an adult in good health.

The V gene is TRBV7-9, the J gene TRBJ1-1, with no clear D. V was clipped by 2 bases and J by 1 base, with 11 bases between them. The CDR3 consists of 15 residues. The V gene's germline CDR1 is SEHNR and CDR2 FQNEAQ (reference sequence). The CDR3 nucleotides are TGTGCCAGCAGCTTAACCAGGACGGCGAACACTGAAGCTTTCTTT. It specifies CASSLTRTANTEAFF.

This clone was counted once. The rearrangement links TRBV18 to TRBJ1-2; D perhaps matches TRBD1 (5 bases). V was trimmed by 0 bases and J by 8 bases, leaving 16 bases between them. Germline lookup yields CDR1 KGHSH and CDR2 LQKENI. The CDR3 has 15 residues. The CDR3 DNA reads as TGTGCCAGCTCACCACCGAGGGGAGAGGGGTTCGGCTACACCTTC. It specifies CASSPPRGEGFGYTF.